Listed here are 10 T cell receptor beta chains from one sample, sequenced in a study of blood T cell repertoires in COVID-19. The method was immunoSEQ multiplex PCR; TCRdb's version includes in-frame clones alone and lacks a portion of them. Of 200,000 to 300,000 clones listed, around 89% are singletons. Sequencing was carried out using peripheral blood. These receptors were obtained from a man aged 60 to 75 who had recovered from COVID-19.

The count of this clone is one. This rearrangement joins TRBV2 to TRBJ1-2, with 12 positions matching TRBD1. CDR3 length: 14 residues. The J segment lost 7 bases and the V segment lost 6 bases, leaving 6 bases of the junction unmatched. Germline loops: CDR1 SNHLY, CDR2 FYNNEI. The CDR3 here is CASRQGQGALGYTF. As DNA, the CDR3 is TGTGCCAGCAGACAGGGACAGGGGGCGCTTGGCTACACCTTC. Variable domain in full (rest from reference TRBV2 and TRBJ1-2): EPEVTQTPSHQVTQMGQEVILRCVPISNHLYFYWYRQILGQKVEFLVSFYNNEISEKSEIFDDQFSVERPDGSNFTLKIRSTKLEDSAMYFCASRQGQGALGYTFGSGTRLTVV.

V and J are TRBV9 and TRBJ2-2; no definite D call. The germline V gene encodes CDR1 SGDLS and CDR2 YYNGEE. The CDR3 consists of 15 residues. V was clipped by 1 base and J by 1 base, with 8 bases between them. CDR3 sequence (DNA): TGTGCCAGCAGCGTATACAGCATGAACACCGGGGAGCTGTTTTTT. Protein: CASSVYSMNTGELFF.

V gene TRBV30 combines with J gene TRBJ1-1, with TRBD1 matching over 7 bases. V lost 3 bases, J lost 4 bases, and 5 bases stayed unmatched. The CDR3 loop spans 13 amino acids. Germline V gene sequence: CDR1 GTSNPN, CDR2 SVGIG (reference sequence). The CDR3 sequence is CAWSLDRATEAFF. CDR3 coding DNA: TGTGCCTGGAGCCTTGACAGGGCCACTGAAGCTTTCTTT.

J is TRBJ1-2 and V is TRBV9; D perhaps matches TRBD1 (6 bases). The V end lost 3 bases, the J end lost 5 bases, and 17 bases lay between the germline ends. The CDR3 runs to 15 residues. The germline gives CDR1 SGDLS, CDR2 YYNGEE. CDR3 region: CASSGQNSQGYGYTF. CDR3 bases: TGTGCCAGCAGCGGACAGAACTCACAGGGATATGGCTACACCTTC.

This rearrangement joins TRBV9 to TRBJ2-3; 8 bases fit TRBD2. Germline lookup yields CDR1 SGDLS and CDR2 YYNGEE. J lost 3 bases, V lost 5 bases, and 11 bases had no gene match. This CDR3 has 16 amino acids. The CDR3 bases are TGTGCCAGCAGTCGGGGGGGCGCAACTCCGACAGATACGCAGTATTTT. This gives the protein CASSRGGATPTDTQYF.

The chain links TRBV19 to TRBJ1-4, with 7 nucleotides matching TRBD1. The ends lost 6 bases at V and 4 bases at J; junction bases unmatched: 8. CDR1 and CDR2 from the germline V gene are LNHDA and SQIVND (reference sequence). CDR3 length: 15 residues. The CDR3: CASSPDRDGNEKLFF. CDR3 bases: TGTGCCAGTAGCCCCGACAGGGATGGTAATGAAAAACTGTTTTTT.

The rearrangement links TRBV30 to TRBJ2-3, with TRBD2 matching 8 bases. J gave up 0 bases and V 4 bases, and 6 bases lay outside the gene matches. This CDR3 has 15 amino acids. Germline CDR1 and CDR2: GTSNPN and SVGIG (reference sequence). Here the CDR3 reads CAWTTGGVSTDTQYF. Written as DNA, the CDR3 is TGTGCCTGGACAACGGGAGGGGTTAGCACAGATACGCAGTATTTT.

This chain connects TRBV11-3 to TRBJ2-7; unclear D gene. CDR1 and CDR2 (germline): SGHNT, YENEEA. The V end was cut by 0 bases, the J end by 7 bases, with 7 bases between. This CDR3 comprises 12 residues. CDR3 in amino acids: CASSLESTEQYF. The CDR3 region has the DNA TGTGCCAGCAGCTTAGAAAGTACAGAGCAGTACTTC. Complete variable domain (other parts from reference TRBV11-3 and TRBJ2-7): EAGVVQSPRYKIIEKKQPVAFWCNPISGHNTLYWYLQNLGQGPELLIRYENEEAVDDSQLPKDRFSAERLKGVDSTLKIQPAELGDSAVYLCASSLESTEQYFGPGTRLTVT.

The CDR3 is CASSTGGSPLHF. CDR3 nucleotides: TGTGCCAGCAGCACGGGGGGTTCACCCCTCCACTTT. This chain joins TRBV6-5 and TRBJ1-6; TRBD1 might be the D (5 bases). CDR1 and CDR2 from the germline V gene are MNHEY and SVGAGI. Trimming cost V 6 bases and J 9 bases, with 9 bases left between them. The CDR3 is 12 amino acids.

This clone was counted between two and nine times. The chain is built from TRBV11-2 and TRBJ2-7; the match to TRBD1 covers 7 bases. In germline, CDR1 is SGHAT, CDR2 FQNNGV. The CDR3 length is 13 residues. V shed 1 base and J 9 bases; nucleotides not matched to a gene: 6. This chain's CDR3 is CASSLGRAGGQYF. CDR3 DNA: TGTGCCAGCAGCTTAGGGCGGGCAGGGGGGCAGTACTTC. The whole variable domain, remainder taken from reference TRBV11-2 and TRBJ2-7, is EAGVAQSPRYKIIEKRQSVAFWCNPISGHATLYWYQQILGQGPKLLIQFQNNGVVDDSQLPKDRFSAERLKGVDSTLKIQPAKLEDSAVYLCASSLGRAGGQYFGPGTRLTVT.